This passage covers 5 T cell receptor beta chains from one sample sequenced in a study of metastatic and nonmetastatic thyroid tumors (dated by TCRdb to the early 2020s). None of the patients had been given any treatment before thyroid surgery. Library preparation was by PCR. Sequencing was carried out with an Illumina HiSeq 4000. The public reads were quality trimmed at Q25 with fastp and then assembled into clones with MiXCR by TCRdb, keeping productive beta chains. The sample table shows about 38,000 clones, and about 25% are seen once. The ten biggest clones cover 8% to 10% of the sample. The sequencing sample was made of blood. These receptors were taken from a female donor with papillary thyroid cancer or a benign thyroid nodule (not recorded which). Some clones in this sample may be carry-over from other donors' samples.

This clone was recorded at least ten times. This chain connects TRBV29-1 to TRBJ2-1; D is perhaps TRBD2 (5 bases). This CDR3 is 15 amino acids long. The V gene lost 0 bases and the J gene lost 6 bases, with 15 bases spanning the gap. In germline, CDR1 is SQVTM, CDR2 ANQGSEA. This CDR3 reads CSVEDLGKRGNEQFF. The CDR3, as DNA: TGCAGCGTTGAAGATCTGGGGAAACGGGGCAATGAGCAGTTCTTC.

This clone was observed a handful of times. The chain recombines TRBV7-9 with TRBJ2-5; unclear D gene. V was trimmed by 2 bases and J by 3 bases, leaving 4 bases between them. The CDR3 consists of 12 residues. CDR1 and CDR2 from the germline V gene are SEHNR and FQNEAQ (reference sequence). CDR3 residues: CASSLLEETQYF. CDR3 coding DNA: TGTGCCAGCAGCTTACTGGAAGAGACCCAGTACTTC.

This clone has a count of ten or more. This rearrangement joins TRBV4-1 to TRBJ2-7; D is uncertain. This CDR3 has 14 amino acids. CDR1 is MGHRA and CDR2 is YSYEKL in the germline V gene. V was cut by 0 bases and J by 7 bases, with 13 bases left in between. In nucleotides, the CDR3 is TGCGCCAGCAGCCAAGATTCCGAAGGTCTGGAGCAGTACTTC. Its protein is CASSQDSEGLEQYF.

This clone came up many times. CDR3 DNA: TGTGCCAGCAGTTACAGGGGCTCGGGGGAGACCCAGTACTTC. It encodes CASSYRGSGETQYF. The chain recombines TRBV6-5 with TRBJ2-5, with D perhaps assigned TRBD1 or TRBD2 (5 bases each). This CDR3 has 14 residues. V lost 2 bases and J lost 5, with 12 bases in between. From germline, CDR1 is MNHEY and CDR2 SVGAGI.

The chain couples TRBV9 to TRBJ2-7, with D perhaps TRBD2 (6 bases). From germline, CDR1 is SGDLS and CDR2 YYNGEE. The CDR3 length is 15 residues. V gave up 8 bases and J gave up 0 bases, with 18 bases separating them. In DNA form, the CDR3 reads TGTGCCAGTATCGTATCGGACTACTACTCCTACGAGCAGTACTTC. This encodes CASIVSDYYSYEQYF.